This T cell receptor beta chain was obtained from a study of T cells in Graves' hyperthyroidism and ophthalmopathy. About the research overall: Any treatment followed the collection of peripheral blood at initial diagnosis. Study conclusions and caveats: A median approximately 6.8 months before onset, the model predicted ophthalmopathy.

There are a few counts of this clonotype. Its antigen is undetermined. The PBMCs studied were ones that came from 10 ml fresh peripheral blood. Trimming stripped 8 bases from V and 10 bases from J, with 14 bases between. This CDR3 has 11 residues. Researchers took RNA transcripts and amplified the TCR beta CDR3 regions from them. In the first-round RT-PCR of the TCR CDR3, the HTBI primer set was used. One entry per CDR3 protein, called by TCRdb with MiXCR from the multiplex PCR reads. This table has under 350,000 distinct CDR3 sequences, over 15% appearing once. Sequenced sample: blood. The clonotype originates from a woman aged 55-70 years with Graves' ophthalmopathy. The genes are TRBV12-3 or TRBV12-4 and TRBJ1-2; no clear D gene. The chain's CDR3 is CASGSFGLYTF. The DNA for the CDR3 is TGTGCCAGCGGGTCCTTTGGACTCTACACCTTC.